This T cell receptor (beta chain) was profiled in a study of blood T cell repertoires in COVID-19. Only in-frame clones appear in the TCRdb table, and some are missing; sequencing was by immunoSEQ multiplex PCR. The sample yields some 340,000 clones, roughly 80% seen once. CDR1 is KGHSH and CDR2 is LQKENI in the germline V gene. This CDR3 spans 20 amino acids. Trimming took 3 bases from V and 0 from J; bases not matched to a gene: 14. This TCR derives from a woman aged 45 to 65 who had recovered from COVID-19. Sequencing was carried out using PBMCs or T cells enriched from blood (not recorded which). This chain connects TRBV18 to TRBJ1-4; 9 positions agree with TRBD1. This CDR3 reads CASSPPYGTGNGPTNEKLFF. The DNA for the CDR3 is TGTGCCAGCTCACCGCCATACGGGACAGGGAATGGTCCAACTAATGAAAAACTGTTTTTT.